Reported below is one TCR beta chain. The antigen remains unidentified. The sample belongs to a study of cytomegalovirus exposure and HLA in healthy donors. Findings and caveats of the study: Excluded were some V segments that proved indistinguishable, including TRBV6-2 and TRBV6-3. Sequencing depth roughly uniform across donors was assumed in presence/absence analyses.

Primers included in the PCR were 60 Vbeta and 13 Jbeta primers. TCRdb's table, derived via immunoSEQ multiplex PCR, lists solely in-frame clones and lacks some. Here the sample spans some 91,000 clones, roughly 86% being singletons. With V trimmed by 4 bases and J by 5 bases, 16 bases remained unmatched. Germline-derived CDR1 and CDR2 are SGHRS and YFSETQ. This CDR3 has 19 residues. The specimen sequenced was PBMCs. This clonotype was obtained from a man aged 25-45 years in good health and CMV-seropositive. The rearrangement joins TRBV5-1 to TRBJ2-3; 13 bases align to TRBD2. The chain's CDR3 is CASSPNRGLAGHPGDTQYF. The CDR3 DNA sequence: TGCGCCAGCAGCCCCAACCGGGGACTAGCGGGACATCCTGGAGATACGCAGTATTTT.